Sequencing of this TCR beta chain was carried out in a study of blood T cell repertoires in COVID-19. For the study at large: T cells, B-cell-depleted T cells, or PBMCs supplied cDNA or gDNA.

Germline assignment: CDR1 SEHNR and CDR2 FQNEAQ (reference sequence). Losses at the gene ends were 4 bases for V and 8 bases for J; bases not matched to a gene: 7. This CDR3 has 15 amino acids. Study processing details: Counts of nucleated cells, estimated from reference gene primer amplification, were obtained. Sequencing was performed with immunoSEQ multiplex PCR; in TCRdb, only in-frame clones are kept and a portion is missing. The V and J calls and the clone size are those of that table, but D and trimming were determined from the DNA. The table includes roughly 260,000 clones, roughly 86% detected once.

The chain is built from TRBV7-9 and TRBJ1-4; 10 nucleotides align to TRBD1. Input material: peripheral blood. This clonotype was sampled from a man in his forties who had recovered from COVID-19. The CDR3 DNA follows: TGTGCCAGCAGCTCTCCCGGGACAGGGGAGGAAAAACTGTTTTTT. Protein sequence: CASSSPGTGEEKLFF.